This T cell receptor beta chain was sequenced in a study of shared clonotypes between healthy human individuals. About the research overall: Researchers assigned three CD4 naive, three CD4 memory, two CD8 naive and one CD8 memory plate to each donor.

Overall study results and limits: Across a few donors, naive CD4 shared around 5.1%, naive CD8 more than 3%, memory CD4 less than 2.5%, memory CD8 0.35% to 0.5%.

The naive CD8 fraction comprised CD45RO-negative cells positively selected for CCR7 and excluded terminally differentiated effector memory CD45RA+ cells. Generated by immunoSEQ multiplex PCR, the TCRdb table keeps only in-frame clones and is missing some. The sample lists millions of clones, about 95% occurring once. On this clone itself: Its antigen is undetermined.

With 4 bases removed from V and 4 bases from J, the gap between germline ends came to 23 bases. CDR1 and CDR2 (germline): SGHDT, YYEEEE. The CDR3 runs 17 residues. The material sequenced was naive CD8+ T cells sorted from blood. The rearrangement links TRBV5-6 to TRBJ1-2; D is perhaps TRBD1 (5 bases). This receptor was identified in a man younger than 35 in good health. This chain's CDR3 is CASSPWGTWGMIYGYTF. The DNA for the CDR3 is TGTGCCAGCAGCCCATGGGGGACCTGGGGCATGATCTATGGCTACACCTTC.